The 6 T cell receptor beta chains given below trace back to one sample, sequenced in a study of blood T cell repertoires in COVID-19. TCRdb's table, derived via immunoSEQ multiplex PCR, lists solely in-frame clones and lacks some. The sample records around 210,000 clones, just over 85% being singletons. The sequencing sample was made of peripheral blood. The receptors shown here come from a man between 18 and 35 years old with active or convalescent COVID-19.

The rearrangement joins TRBV7-2 to TRBJ2-7; 8 bases align to TRBD1. The CDR3 sequence is 18 residues long. V trimming: 5 bases; J trimming: 0 bases; junction bases outside the gene matches: 15. Germline CDR1 SGHTA, CDR2 FQGNSA. The CDR3 region has the DNA TGTGCCAGCAGCCTATACCCGGACAGGGTAGGAAGCTCCTACGAGCAGTACTTC. It translates to CASSLYPDRVGSSYEQYF.

In its sample, this clone was seen a few times. V and J are TRBV2 and TRBJ2-7; 7 nucleotides agree with TRBD2. V trimming: 6 bases; J trimming: 5 bases; junction bases outside the gene matches: 4. The length of the CDR3 is 12 residues. The germline V gene encodes CDR1 SNHLY and CDR2 FYNNEI. The CDR3 bases are TGTGCCAGCAGGGGAGGGTCCCACGAGCAGTACTTC. Protein: CASRGGSHEQYF.

In this sample, this clone turned up once. The V gene is TRBV5-1, the J gene TRBJ1-2; D unresolved. CDR1 and CDR2 from the germline V gene are SGHRS and YFSETQ. There are 13 residues in the CDR3. V lost 4 bases and J 1 base, leaving 8 bases between the germline ends. CDR3 sequence reads: CASSIQVNYGYTF. The CDR3 DNA follows: TGCGCCAGCAGCATTCAGGTTAACTATGGCTACACCTTC.

V usage is TRBV9 and J usage is TRBJ2-5; TRBD2 matches 12 bases. The CDR3 extends over 18 amino acids. V trimming: 3 bases; J trimming: 5 bases; junction bases outside the gene matches: 14. Germline lookup yields CDR1 SGDLS and CDR2 YYNGEE. The CDR3 bases are TGTGCCAGCAGCGAGCGACTAGCGGGAGTAAGAACGGGGGAGACCCAGTACTTC. It specifies CASSERLAGVRTGETQYF.

CDR3 sequence: CASSEGSGGLDTEAFF. In DNA form, the CDR3 reads TGTGCCAGCAGTGAAGGGTCAGGGGGCCTTGACACTGAAGCTTTCTTT. The rearrangement joins TRBV2 to TRBJ1-1, with 8 positions matching TRBD1. The germline gives CDR1 SNHLY, CDR2 FYNNEI. V lost 1 base and J lost 3; bases outside the gene matches: 7. The CDR3 spans 16 residues.

The rearrangement uses TRBV6-5 and TRBJ2-2; D is unclear. CDR1 and CDR2 from the germline V gene are MNHEY and SVGAGI. This CDR3 spans 14 amino acids. Trimming cost V 6 bases and J 2 bases, with 10 bases left between them. The CDR3 reads CASRGRVNTGELFF. CDR3 coding DNA: TGTGCCAGCAGGGGCAGAGTAAACACCGGGGAGCTGTTTTTT.